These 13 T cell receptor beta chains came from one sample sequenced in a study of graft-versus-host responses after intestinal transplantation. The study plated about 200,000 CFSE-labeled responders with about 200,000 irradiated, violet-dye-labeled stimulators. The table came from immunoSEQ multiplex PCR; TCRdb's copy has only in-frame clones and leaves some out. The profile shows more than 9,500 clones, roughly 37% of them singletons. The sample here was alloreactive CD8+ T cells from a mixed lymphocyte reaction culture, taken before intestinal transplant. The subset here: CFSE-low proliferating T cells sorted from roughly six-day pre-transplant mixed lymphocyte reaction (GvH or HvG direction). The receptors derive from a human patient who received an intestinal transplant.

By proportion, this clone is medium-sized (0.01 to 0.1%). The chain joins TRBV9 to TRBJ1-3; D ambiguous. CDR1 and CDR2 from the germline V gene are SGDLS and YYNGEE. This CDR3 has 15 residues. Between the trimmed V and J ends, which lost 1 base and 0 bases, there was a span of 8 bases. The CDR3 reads CASSVFGSSGNTIYF. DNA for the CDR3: TGTGCCAGCAGCGTATTTGGGTCCTCTGGAAACACCATATATTTT.

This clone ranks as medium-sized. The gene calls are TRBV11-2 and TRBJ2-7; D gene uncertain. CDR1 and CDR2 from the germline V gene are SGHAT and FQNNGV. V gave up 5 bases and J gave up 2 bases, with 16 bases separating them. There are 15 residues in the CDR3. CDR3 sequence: CASSAPMALAYEQYF. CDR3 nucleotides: TGTGCCAGCAGCGCCCCCATGGCCCTAGCCTACGAGCAGTACTTC. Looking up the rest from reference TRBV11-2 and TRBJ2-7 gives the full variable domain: EAGVAQSPRYKIIEKRQSVAFWCNPISGHATLYWYQQILGQGPKLLIQFQNNGVVDDSQLPKDRFSAERLKGVDSTLKIQPAKLEDSAVYLCASSAPMALAYEQYFGPGTRLTVT.

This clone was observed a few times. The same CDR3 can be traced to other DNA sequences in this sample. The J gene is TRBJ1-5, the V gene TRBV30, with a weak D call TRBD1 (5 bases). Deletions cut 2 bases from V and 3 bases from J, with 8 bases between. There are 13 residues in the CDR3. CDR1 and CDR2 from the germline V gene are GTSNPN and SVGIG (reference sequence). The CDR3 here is CAWSWGINQPQHF. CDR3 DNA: TGTGCCTGGAGTTGGGGCATCAATCAGCCCCAGCATTTT.

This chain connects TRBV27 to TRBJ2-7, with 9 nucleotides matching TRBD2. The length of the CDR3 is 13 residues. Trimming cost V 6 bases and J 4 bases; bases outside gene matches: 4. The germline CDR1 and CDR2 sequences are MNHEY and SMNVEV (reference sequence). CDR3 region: CASRTSGVYEQYF. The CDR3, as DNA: TGTGCCAGCAGGACTAGCGGAGTATACGAGCAGTACTTC.

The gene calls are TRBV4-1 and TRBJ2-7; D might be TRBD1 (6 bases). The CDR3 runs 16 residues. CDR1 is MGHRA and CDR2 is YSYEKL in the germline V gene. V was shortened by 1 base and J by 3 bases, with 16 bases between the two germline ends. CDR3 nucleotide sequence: TGCGCCAGCAGCCAAGTCGCACAGGGAATGTTCTACGAGCAGTACTTC. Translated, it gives CASSQVAQGMFYEQYF.

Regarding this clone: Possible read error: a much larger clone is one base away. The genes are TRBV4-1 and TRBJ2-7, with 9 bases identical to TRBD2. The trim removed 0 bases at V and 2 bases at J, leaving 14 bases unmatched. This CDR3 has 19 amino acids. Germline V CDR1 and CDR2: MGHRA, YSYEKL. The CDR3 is CASSQESLGLAGSPYEQYF. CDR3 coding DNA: TGCGCCAGCAGCCAAGAGTCACTAGGCCTAGCGGGATCACCCTACGAGCAGTACTTC.

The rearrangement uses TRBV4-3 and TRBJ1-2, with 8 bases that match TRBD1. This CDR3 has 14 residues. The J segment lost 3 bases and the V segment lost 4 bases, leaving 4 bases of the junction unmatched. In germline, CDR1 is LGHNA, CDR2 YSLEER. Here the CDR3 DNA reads TGCGCCAGCAGCCTCGACAGGGGAGACTATGGCTACACCTTC. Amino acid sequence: CASSLDRGDYGYTF.

CDR3 region: CASSIRRGLEYNEQFF. The CDR3 bases are TGTGCCAGTAGTATAAGAAGGGGACTGGAGTACAATGAGCAGTTCTTC. The chain joins TRBV19 to TRBJ2-1; D is possibly TRBD2 (6 bases). CDR1 LNHDA and CDR2 SQIVND come from the germline V gene (reference sequence). V lost 2 bases and J lost 4, with 15 bases in between. CDR3 size: 16 residues.

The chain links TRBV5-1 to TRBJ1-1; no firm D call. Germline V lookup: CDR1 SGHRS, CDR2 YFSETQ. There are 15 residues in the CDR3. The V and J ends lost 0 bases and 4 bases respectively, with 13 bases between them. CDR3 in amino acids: CASSLVTASGTEAFF. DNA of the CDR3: TGCGCCAGCAGCTTGGTCACAGCCAGTGGCACTGAAGCTTTCTTT.

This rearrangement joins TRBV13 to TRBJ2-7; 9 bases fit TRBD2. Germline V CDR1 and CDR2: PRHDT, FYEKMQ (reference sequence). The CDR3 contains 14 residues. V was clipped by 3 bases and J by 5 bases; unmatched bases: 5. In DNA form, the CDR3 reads TGTGCCAGCAGCTTCGGTAGACTAGCGGACGAGCAGTACTTC. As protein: CASSFGRLADEQYF.

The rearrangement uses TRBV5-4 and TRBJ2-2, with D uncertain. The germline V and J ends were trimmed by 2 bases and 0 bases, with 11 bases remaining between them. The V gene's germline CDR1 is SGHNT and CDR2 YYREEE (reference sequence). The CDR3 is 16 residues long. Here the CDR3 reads CASSLGPAPNTGELFF. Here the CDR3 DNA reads TGTGCCAGCAGCTTAGGCCCAGCGCCGAACACCGGGGAGCTGTTTTTT.

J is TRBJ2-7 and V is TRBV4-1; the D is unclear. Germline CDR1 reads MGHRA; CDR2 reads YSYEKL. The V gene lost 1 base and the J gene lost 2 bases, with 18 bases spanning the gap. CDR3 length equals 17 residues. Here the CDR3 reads CASSQANGVLVPYEQYF. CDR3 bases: TGCGCCAGCAGCCAAGCGAACGGAGTCCTCGTTCCCTACGAGCAGTACTTC.

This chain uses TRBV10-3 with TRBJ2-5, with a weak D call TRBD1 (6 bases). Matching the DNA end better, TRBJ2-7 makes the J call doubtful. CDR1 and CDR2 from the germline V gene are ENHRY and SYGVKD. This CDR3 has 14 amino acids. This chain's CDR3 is CAISESPDSYEQYF. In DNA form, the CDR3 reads TGTGCCATCAGTGAGTCCCCGGACAGTTACGAGCAGTACTTC.